The 31 T cell receptor beta chains presented below share a single source sample, sequenced in a study of early T cells in non-severe SARS-CoV-2 infection. In TCRdb, the 5' RACE reads were re-called with MiXCR into one record per CDR3 protein. The sample contains 20,000 to 30,000 distinct CDR3 sequences, 3.5% to 5.5% of which appear only once. The sequenced sample was whole blood. These receptors all stem from an adult who was a healthcare worker with PCR-confirmed SARS-CoV-2 infection or an uninfected control (not recorded which).

This clonotype occurred many times. The gene calls are TRBV20-1 and TRBJ2-4; TRBD1 might be the D (6 bases). This CDR3 has 18 residues. The germline CDR1 and CDR2 sequences are DFQATT and SNEGSKA (reference sequence). V lost 6 bases and J lost 0, with 24 bases in between. The CDR3 DNA sequence: TGCAGTGCCAAACCGAAGAAAGGACAGCAGCTAGCCAAAAACATTCAGTACTTC. Translation gives CSAKPKKGQQLAKNIQYF.

The CDR3 spells CASSPRDQDTQYF. In DNA, the CDR3 is TGTGCCAGCTCACCCCGGGACCAAGATACGCAGTATTTT. V usage is TRBV18 and J usage is TRBJ2-3; D is perhaps TRBD1 or TRBD2 (5 bases each). The V and J ends lost 3 bases and 5 bases respectively, with 9 bases between them. The V gene's germline CDR1 is KGHSH and CDR2 LQKENI. The CDR3 is 13 residues long.

This clonotype was seen many times. The chain combines TRBV7-8 with TRBJ2-1; 7 positions agree with TRBD1. The CDR3 spans 13 residues. Losses at the gene ends were 3 bases for V and 9 bases for J; bases not matched to a gene: 5. Germline CDR1 SGHVS, CDR2 FQNEAQ. CDR3 sequence (DNA): TGTGCCAGCAGCTTGGGACAGTTCCGTGAGCAGTTCTTC. It codes for CASSLGQFREQFF.

This clonotype was recorded many times. This chain links TRBV2 with TRBJ2-1; TRBD2 matches 8 bases. The CDR3 has 14 residues. V shed 8 bases and J 9 bases; nucleotides not matched to a gene: 12. The germline V gene has CDR1 SNHLY and CDR2 FYNNEI. CDR3: CASRREATSREQFF. The CDR3, as DNA: TGTGCCAGCCGGCGGGAGGCCACGTCGCGTGAGCAGTTCTTC.

The J gene is TRBJ2-7, the V gene TRBV6-6; 8 nucleotides agree with TRBD1. Germline-derived CDR1 and CDR2 are MNHNY and SVGAGI (reference sequence). The V gene end was trimmed by 6 bases and the J gene end by 5 bases; junction bases not matched to a gene: 9. The length of the CDR3 is 14 residues. In DNA form, the CDR3 reads TGTGCCAGCAGCCAGGACAGGGTTGAAGACGAGCAGTACTTC. Its translation is CASSQDRVEDEQYF.

In this sample, this clonotype turned up many times. The V call is TRBV20-1, the J call TRBJ2-7, with 12 positions matching TRBD2. Germline V gene data show CDR1 as DFQATT and CDR2 as SNEGSKA (reference sequence). The CDR3 spans 15 residues. Losses at the gene ends were 1 base for V and 7 bases for J; bases not matched to a gene: 8. As DNA, the CDR3 is TGCAGTGCTAGAGTTCTAGCGGGGGGGCATCAGGAGCAGTACTTC. It codes for CSARVLAGGHQEQYF.

V gene TRBV10-3 combines with J gene TRBJ1-2; a possible D gene is TRBD1 (5 bases). In germline, CDR1 is ENHRY, CDR2 SYGVKD. V dropped 0 bases and J dropped 4 bases, with 12 bases sitting between them. CDR3 length: 15 residues. CDR3 nucleotide sequence: TGTGCCATCAGTGAGTCAACAGGCGCGGTCTATGGCTACACCTTC. Translation: CAISESTGAVYGYTF.

This clonotype was recorded at least ten times. This chain joins TRBV12-3 or TRBV12-4 and TRBJ2-3, with D possibly TRBD1 on 6 matching bases. The CDR3 is made up of 14 amino acids. Trimming pared 3 bases from V and 4 bases from J, leaving 11 bases between. The CDR3 sequence is CASSLGRGPDTQYF. Here the CDR3 DNA reads TGTGCCAGCAGTTTGGGCAGGGGACCAGATACGCAGTATTTT.

This clonotype was seen ten or more times. This chain uses TRBV25-1 with TRBJ2-5; no definite D call. V was clipped by 5 bases and J by 2 bases, with 12 bases between them. The CDR3 runs 14 residues. Per germline, CDR1 MGHDK and CDR2 SYGVNS. DNA for the CDR3: TGTGCCAGCAGTACCCCGGGCCTACAAGAGACCCAGTACTTC. Amino acids: CASSTPGLQETQYF. Combining the CDR3 with reference TRBV25-1 and TRBJ2-5 gives the whole variable domain EADIYQTPRYLVIGTGKKITLECSQTMGHDKMYWYQQDPGMELHLIHYSYGVNSTEKGDLSSESTVSRIRTEHFPLTLESARPSHTSQYLCASSTPGLQETQYFGPGTRLLVL.

This clonotype showed up many times. The chain employs TRBV5-4 and TRBJ2-2; TRBD1 matches 7 bases. The CDR3 covers 15 residues. V lost 5 bases, J lost 1 base, and 5 bases stayed unmatched. Germline V gene data show CDR1 as SGHNT and CDR2 as YYREEE (reference sequence). The CDR3 spells CASRKGTENTGELFF. The CDR3, as DNA: TGTGCCAGCAGAAAGGGGACAGAGAACACCGGGGAGCTGTTTTTT.

This clonotype was picked up many times. The chain couples TRBV5-1 to TRBJ2-1; 8 nucleotides align to TRBD2. V lost 0 bases to trimming and J lost 10 bases; unmatched junction nucleotides: 12. The CDR3 runs 16 residues. The germline V gene encodes CDR1 SGHRS and CDR2 YFSETQ. The chain's CDR3 is CASSLDPGGAAGEQFF. The CDR3 DNA sequence: TGCGCCAGCAGCTTGGATCCCGGGGGGGCCGCTGGGGAGCAGTTCTTC.

This clonotype occurred a few times. The rearrangement uses TRBV5-4 and TRBJ2-1; D gene unclear. Trimming cost V 7 bases and J 5 bases, with 10 bases left between them. Germline lookup yields CDR1 SGHNT and CDR2 YYREEE (reference sequence). CDR3 size: 12 residues. The CDR3, as DNA: TGTGCCAGCGGTTCCCCGAACAATGAGCAGTTCTTC. This sequence encodes CASGSPNNEQFF.

This clonotype was detected ten times or more. The chain has TRBV19 and TRBJ1-2; D ambiguous. Germline lookup yields CDR1 LNHDA and CDR2 SQIVND (reference sequence). V lost 7 bases, J lost 2 bases, and 17 bases lay in between. The CDR3 runs 15 residues. In nucleotides, the CDR3 is TGTGCCAGTAAAGAGGCAGAACAGTTAAACTATGGCTACACCTTC. Amino acids: CASKEAEQLNYGYTF. The full variable domain, with the rest looked up from reference TRBV19 and TRBJ1-2, is DGGITQSPKYLFRKEGQNVTLSCEQNLNHDAMYWYRQDPGQGLRLIYYSQIVNDFQKGDIAEGYSVSREKKESFPLTVTSAQKNPTAFYLCASKEAEQLNYGYTFGSGTRLTVV.

This sequence joins TRBV6-2 or TRBV6-3 and TRBJ2-7; the D call may be TRBD1 or TRBD2 (5 bases each). Trimming took 6 bases from V and 2 from J, leaving 11 bases between them. The CDR3 spans 13 residues. Germline CDR1 is MNHEY and CDR2 is SVGEGT. The CDR3 sequence: CASSLRGTYEQYF. DNA for the CDR3: TGTGCCAGCAGCCTCCGGGGCACCTACGAGCAGTACTTC.

The chain recombines TRBV7-2 with TRBJ1-1; D is unresolved. Germline CDR1 is SGHTA and CDR2 is FQGNSA. This CDR3 is 13 amino acids long. The V gene lost 5 bases and the J gene lost 1 base, with 8 bases spanning the gap. CDR3: CASSAIRNTEAFF. The CDR3 DNA reads TGTGCCAGCAGCGCGATCAGGAACACTGAAGCTTTCTTT.

This clonotype was recorded at least ten times. This chain joins TRBV12-3 or TRBV12-4 and TRBJ2-1; 7 bases match TRBD2. The V and J ends lost 4 bases and 6 bases, in that order; junction bases with no gene match: 9. The CDR3 spans 15 residues. CDR3 bases: TGTGCCAGCAGTTCTAGGGGTGCGGGAGTCAATGAGCAGTTCTTC. Protein: CASSSRGAGVNEQFF.

This clonotype was recorded at least ten times. V gene TRBV2 combines with J gene TRBJ2-2; D may match TRBD1 or TRBD2 (5 bases each). This CDR3 has 14 residues. The germline V gene encodes CDR1 SNHLY and CDR2 FYNNEI. V was trimmed by 6 bases and J by 4 bases, leaving 12 bases between them. This CDR3 reads CASRAGTATGELFF. The CDR3 region has the DNA TGTGCCAGCAGAGCCGGGACGGCCACCGGGGAGCTGTTTTTT.

This clonotype was seen ten or more times. The chain joins TRBV4-1 to TRBJ2-1, with D unresolved. With 1 base removed from V and 8 bases from J, the gap between germline ends came to 9 bases. From germline, CDR1 is MGHRA and CDR2 YSYEKL. The CDR3 contains 13 residues. The CDR3, as DNA: TGCGCCAGCAGCCAAGCTAACGCAGATGAGCAGTTCTTC. Amino acid sequence: CASSQANADEQFF.

This clonotype was picked up a small number of times. The CDR3 here is CASSRRSSNSYNEQFF. CDR3 in DNA: TGTGCCAGCAGCCGTAGAAGCAGTAACTCCTACAATGAGCAGTTCTTC. V usage is TRBV11-1 and J usage is TRBJ2-1; the D is unclear. The CDR3 has 16 residues. CDR1 and CDR2 (germline): SGHAT, FQDESV (reference sequence). Trimming removed 5 bases at V and 0 bases at J, with 14 bases between.

There are many counts of this clonotype. The genes are TRBV7-9 and TRBJ2-7, with D perhaps matching TRBD1 or TRBD2 (5 bases each). Trimming shortened V by 5 bases and J by 6 bases, and 20 bases separated the two germline ends. CDR1 SEHNR and CDR2 FQNEAQ come from the germline V gene (reference sequence). The CDR3 loop spans 15 amino acids. The CDR3 DNA is TGTGCCAGCAGCCTTACCGGGACGGCAGGGATCGAGCAGTACTTC. Translation: CASSLTGTAGIEQYF.

This clonotype turned up a few times. CDR3 in amino acids: CASREGRVAGVQETQYF. CDR3 DNA: TGTGCCAGCAGGGAGGGACGCGTAGCGGGAGTTCAAGAGACCCAGTACTTC. This chain uses TRBV2 with TRBJ2-5, with 9 bases matching TRBD2. CDR1 is SNHLY and CDR2 is FYNNEI in the germline V gene. This CDR3 has 17 residues. J gave up 2 bases and V 6 bases, and 13 bases lay outside the gene matches.

CDR3 sequence: CASRFLLAGVNEQYF. CDR3 in DNA: TGTGCCAGCAGATTCCTCCTGGCAGGGGTCAACGAGCAGTACTTC. V gene TRBV27 combines with J gene TRBJ2-7, with D perhaps matching TRBD1 (6 bases). The CDR3 contains 15 residues. Trimming cost V 6 bases and J 5 bases, with 20 bases left between them. Germline V gives CDR1 MNHEY, CDR2 SMNVEV (reference sequence).

The chain couples TRBV7-9 to TRBJ2-3, with 13 bases lining up with TRBD2. Trimming removed 2 bases from V and 2 bases from J; junction bases left unmatched: 7. The germline CDR1 and CDR2 sequences are SEHNR and FQNEAQ (reference sequence). This CDR3 comprises 18 residues. For the CDR3, the DNA is TGTGCCAGCAGCTTAACACTCGGACTAGCGGGAGCCACAGATACGCAGTATTTT. It specifies CASSLTLGLAGATDTQYF.

This clonotype was counted at least ten times. This chain uses TRBV29-1 with TRBJ2-5; 15 bases align to TRBD2. The V and J ends lost 6 bases and 1 base, in that order; junction bases with no gene match: 3. CDR1 and CDR2 from the germline V gene are SQVTM and ANQGSEA. This CDR3 comprises 15 residues. The CDR3 bases are TGCAGCGTCGGGACTAGCGGGGGGTTCCAAGAGACCCAGTACTTC. Its translation: CSVGTSGGFQETQYF.

The J gene is TRBJ2-3, the V gene TRBV6-4; 10 bases align to TRBD2. J was trimmed by 2 bases and V by 2 bases; bases with no gene match: 1. Germline lookup yields CDR1 MRHNA and CDR2 SNTAGT. The CDR3 runs 15 residues. CDR3 nucleotides: TGTGCCAGCAGTGACGGGACTAGCGACACAGATACGCAGTATTTT. It specifies CASSDGTSDTDTQYF.

This clonotype was found a few times. The genes are TRBV12-3 or TRBV12-4 and TRBJ1-6, with TRBD1 matching over 7 bases. This CDR3 contains 17 residues. V lost 5 bases to trimming and J lost 0 bases; unmatched junction nucleotides: 7. CDR3 sequence reads: CASSKGQSSSYNSPLHF. DNA of the CDR3: TGTGCCAGCAGTAAGGGACAGAGCAGCTCCTATAATTCACCCCTCCACTTT.

This clonotype is medium-sized by share. The chain joins TRBV6-5 to TRBJ2-1; a possible D gene is TRBD1 (5 bases). V was clipped by 6 bases and J by 6 bases, with 12 bases between them. The CDR3 has 13 amino acids. The germline CDR1 and CDR2 sequences are MNHEY and SVGAGI. The CDR3: CASSRAGRNEQFF. CDR3 in DNA: TGTGCCAGCAGCAGGGCCGGGCGCAATGAGCAGTTCTTC.

This clonotype was found a few times. The rearrangement uses TRBV3-1 and TRBJ1-3, with a possible D match to TRBD1 (6 bases). The CDR3 spans 18 residues. Between the trimmed V and J ends, which lost 1 base and 0 bases, there was a span of 16 bases. CDR1 is LGHDT, CDR2 YNNKEL, per germline (reference sequence). CDR3 region: CASSQVPLDSSSGNTIYF. The DNA for the CDR3 is TGTGCCAGCAGCCAAGTCCCTCTGGACAGCAGCTCTGGAAACACCATATATTTT. The entire variable domain, with the rest obtained from reference TRBV3-1 and TRBJ1-3, is as follows: DTAVSQTPKYLVTQMGNDKSIKCEQNLGHDTMYWYKQDSKKFLKIMFSYNNKELIINETVPNRFSPKSPDKAHLNLHINSLELGDSAVYFCASSQVPLDSSSGNTIYFGEGSWLTVV.

The V call is TRBV20-1, the J call TRBJ2-5; 8 bases are a match to TRBD2. The CDR3 has 13 amino acids. The V segment lost 2 bases and the J segment 9 bases; nucleotides outside the gene matches: 8. Germline V gene sequence: CDR1 DFQATT, CDR2 SNEGSKA (reference sequence). The CDR3 region has the DNA TGCAGTGCTAGAACTAGCGGAATAGGGGCCCAGTACTTC. Translated: CSARTSGIGAQYF.

The rearrangement uses TRBV9 and TRBJ2-1; D may be TRBD1 or TRBD2 (6 bases each). The CDR3 loop spans 15 amino acids. Trimming left V 0 bases short and J 2 bases short, with 9 bases between. CDR1 and CDR2 from the germline V gene are SGDLS and YYNGEE. The CDR3 DNA reads TGTGCCAGCAGCGTAGCGGGGGCCACCTACAATGAGCAGTTCTTC. It specifies CASSVAGATYNEQFF.

Many counts were recorded for this clonotype. The chain joins TRBV6-5 to TRBJ1-1; TRBD1 matches 11 bases. V dropped 1 base and J dropped 11; count of bases not matched to a gene: 12. This CDR3 is built from 16 residues. Germline values: CDR1 MNHEY, CDR2 SVGAGI. The CDR3 is CASSYFRTGGESSAFF. In nucleotides, the CDR3 is TGTGCCAGCAGTTACTTCCGGACAGGGGGCGAGTCTTCGGCTTTCTTT.